One and the same sample provided the 19 T cell receptor beta chains below, sequenced in a study of CD8 T cells in ankylosing spondylitis. General study results and limits: Characteristic of ankylosing spondylitis blood, it appeared, was a TCR beta motif comprising roughly eight highly homologous variants.

TCRdb analysed the 5' RACE reads with MiXCR anew, one entry per CDR3 protein. The data contain over 700,000 distinct CDR3 sequences, around 20% of them singletons. No antigen has been identified for these receptors. Sequenced sample: blood, either unsorted or a sorted T cell fraction (not recorded which). The receptors stem from a male donor with ankylosing spondylitis.

This clonotype was found many times. The gene calls are TRBV4-1 and TRBJ2-2; D not resolved. Germline lookup yields CDR1 MGHRA and CDR2 YSYEKL. This CDR3 has 15 residues. V shed 0 bases and J shed 4 bases, with 9 bases lying between them. DNA of the CDR3: TGCGCCAGCAGCCAAGAAGGGCGAGGCACCGGGGAGCTGTTTTTT. It yields the protein CASSQEGRGTGELFF.

This clonotype was counted only a few times. V gene TRBV7-2 combines with J gene TRBJ1-5; no reliable D call. The germline V gene encodes CDR1 SGHTA and CDR2 FQGNSA. Trimming left V 3 bases short and J 0 bases short, with 9 bases between. The length of the CDR3 is 15 residues. The CDR3 spells CASSFFEHSNQPQHF. CDR3 nucleotide sequence: TGTGCCAGCAGCTTTTTCGAGCATAGCAATCAGCCCCAGCATTTT. Full variable domain (rest looked up from reference TRBV7-2 and TRBJ1-5): GAGVSQSPSNKVTEKGKDVELRCDPISGHTALYWYRQSLGQGLEFLIYFQGNSAPDKSGLPSDRFSAERTGGSVSTLTIQRTQQEDSAVYLCASSFFEHSNQPQHFGDGTRLSIL.

In its sample, this clonotype was seen a few times. V and J are TRBV9 and TRBJ2-1, with 7 bases that match TRBD2. This CDR3 has 16 amino acids. CDR1 SGDLS and CDR2 YYNGEE come from the germline V gene. Germline trimming cut 4 bases from V and 7 bases from J; bases unmatched to any gene: 14. The CDR3 nucleotides are TGTGCCAGCAGCTCACTCCGGTCCCCCGGGGGGAATGAGCAGTTCTTC. This codes for CASSSLRSPGGNEQFF.

This clonotype was found a few times. The chain carries TRBV28 and TRBJ1-4; 7 nucleotides agree with TRBD1. The trim removed 5 bases at V and 2 bases at J, leaving 11 bases unmatched. Germline assignment: CDR1 MDHEN and CDR2 SYDVKM. The CDR3 has 17 amino acids. CDR3 sequence reads: CASSPFRQGRTNEKLFF. The CDR3 DNA follows: TGTGCCAGCAGTCCCTTCCGACAGGGACGTACTAATGAAAAACTGTTTTTT.

J is TRBJ2-1 and V is TRBV7-2; 9 bases are a match to TRBD2. Germline trimming cut 3 bases from V and 2 bases from J; bases unmatched to any gene: 8. Looked up from germline, CDR1 is SGHTA and CDR2 is FQGNSA. The CDR3 loop spans 17 amino acids. The CDR3 loop is CASSFPLSGGPYNEQFF. The CDR3 DNA is TGTGCCAGCAGCTTTCCTCTCAGCGGGGGGCCCTACAATGAGCAGTTCTTC.

This clonotype was found many times. The chain employs TRBV29-1 and TRBJ2-1; D possibly corresponds to TRBD2 (6 bases). CDR3 length equals 13 residues. The ends were cut back, 7 bases at V and 5 bases at J, with 15 bases in the middle. The germline CDR1 and CDR2 sequences are SQVTM and ANQGSEA. This CDR3 is CSARPPGDNEQFF. The CDR3 DNA reads TGCAGCGCCCGCCCCCCGGGGGACAATGAGCAGTTCTTC.

The chain links TRBV12-3 or TRBV12-4 to TRBJ2-7; the D gene is possibly TRBD1 (5 bases). Deletions cut 5 bases from V and 6 bases from J, with 14 bases between. There are 13 residues in the CDR3. CDR3 region: CASSPRVPGEQYF. The DNA for the CDR3 is TGTGCCAGCAGTCCCAGGGTTCCTGGCGAGCAGTACTTC.

The chain joins TRBV29-1 to TRBJ2-1; D is possibly TRBD2 (5 bases). Trimming took off 1 base at V and 0 bases at J, with 10 bases between the two ends. The germline gives CDR1 SQVTM, CDR2 ANQGSEA. This CDR3 contains 15 residues. CDR3 coding DNA: TGCAGCGTTGAAGTCAGCGGAAGCTCCTACAATGAGCAGTTCTTC. Protein sequence: CSVEVSGSSYNEQFF.

This clonotype was seen a few times. The chain employs TRBV20-1 and TRBJ2-1, with unresolved D. The V gene lost 2 bases and the J gene lost 7 bases, with 9 bases spanning the gap. In germline, CDR1 is DFQATT, CDR2 SNEGSKA (reference sequence). There are 12 residues in the CDR3. CDR3 protein: CSARQLLNEQFF. The CDR3 DNA is TGCAGTGCTAGACAGCTATTGAATGAGCAGTTCTTC.

This clonotype was detected many times. V is TRBV4-1 and J is TRBJ2-3, with 12 bases aligning to TRBD2. The CDR3 sequence is 16 residues long. Germline lookup yields CDR1 MGHRA and CDR2 YSYEKL. V lost 4 bases to trimming and J lost 1 base; unmatched junction nucleotides: 3. CDR3 bases: TGCGCCAGCAGCCCCAGACTAGCGGGGGGCACAGATACGCAGTATTTT. Translation: CASSPRLAGGTDTQYF.

This clonotype has a handful of counts. The J gene is TRBJ2-7, the V gene TRBV9; TRBD1 matches at 9 bases. After removal of 3 bases from V and 4 bases from J, the junction contained 11 bases not matched to a gene. This CDR3 is 16 amino acids long. From germline, CDR1 is SGDLS and CDR2 YYNGEE. In DNA form, the CDR3 reads TGTGCCAGCAGCGCCAAACAGGGGGCAATGAATTACGAGCAGTACTTC. It translates to CASSAKQGAMNYEQYF.

The V call is TRBV9, the J call TRBJ1-3; D might be TRBD1 (5 bases). CDR1 and CDR2 (germline): SGDLS, YYNGEE. V gave up 4 bases and J gave up 0 bases, with 17 bases separating them. CDR3 length: 17 residues. The chain's CDR3 is CASSTTDISFSGNTIYF. The CDR3 bases are TGTGCCAGCAGCACGACAGACATCAGTTTCTCTGGAAACACCATATATTTT.

This clonotype was seen repeatedly, ten times or more. No DNA is shown, since the ends of the CDR3 on it are uncertain; the CDR3 is the one TCRdb lists. The rearrangement joins TRBV12-3 or TRBV12-4 to TRBJ2-7. The CDR3 length equals 13 residues, ends included. The CDR3 reads CASSSSVSYEQYF.

This clonotype has a handful of counts. V usage is TRBV21-1 and J usage is TRBJ1-4; the D segment call TRBD1 is taken from the table without a DNA check. TRBV21-1 is labeled a pseudogene. The CDR3 length is 14 residues. CDR3 nucleotides: TGTGCCAGCAGCCGACAGGGGGGGAATGAAAAACTGTTTTTT. Translated, it gives CASSRQGGNEKLFF.

V is TRBV7-9 and J is TRBJ2-7; D might be TRBD1 (6 bases). Germline V lookup: CDR1 SEHNR, CDR2 FQNEAQ (reference sequence). V shed 3 bases and J shed 7 bases, with 10 bases lying between them. The CDR3 totals 12 residues. CDR3 amino acids: CASSFNRGEQYF. The CDR3 DNA reads TGTGCCAGCAGCTTCAATAGGGGGGAGCAGTACTTC.

In its sample, this clonotype was seen a few times. V gene TRBV20-1 combines with J gene TRBJ2-5; a weak D match, TRBD1 (7 bases). Germline assignment: CDR1 DFQATT and CDR2 SNEGSKA (reference sequence). Trimming removed 6 bases at V and 3 bases at J, with 14 bases between. CDR3 length equals 13 residues. The CDR3 DNA follows: TGCAGTGCCCGGGGGACAGCCGAAGAGACCCAGTACTTC. It codes for CSARGTAEETQYF.

This clonotype occurred a few times. The rearrangement joins TRBV20-1 to TRBJ2-1; the D is unclear. The germline V gene has CDR1 DFQATT and CDR2 SNEGSKA (reference sequence). The CDR3 is 14 amino acids. V lost 3 bases and J lost 0, with 9 bases in between. As DNA, the CDR3 is TGCAGTGCTAGTGGGCTCACCTCCTACAATGAGCAGTTCTTC. This codes for CSASGLTSYNEQFF.

This rearrangement joins TRBV20-1 to TRBJ1-6; perhaps TRBD1 as D (5 bases). V lost 7 bases and J 6 bases, leaving 10 bases between the germline ends. The CDR3 spans 12 residues. The germline CDR1 and CDR2 sequences are DFQATT and SNEGSKA (reference sequence). The CDR3 coding sequence is TGCAGTGGGGGGACCGGTAATTCACCCCTCCACTTT. Encoded protein: CSGGTGNSPLHF.

In its sample, this clonotype was seen a few times. The rearrangement links TRBV9 to TRBJ2-7, with unresolved D. The V gene lost 3 bases and the J gene lost 4 bases, with 11 bases spanning the gap. CDR1 is SGDLS and CDR2 is YYNGEE in the germline V gene. The CDR3 runs 13 residues. The DNA of the CDR3 is TGTGCCAGCAGCGCCACTCTAGAATACGAGCAGTACTTC. Translating gives CASSATLEYEQYF.